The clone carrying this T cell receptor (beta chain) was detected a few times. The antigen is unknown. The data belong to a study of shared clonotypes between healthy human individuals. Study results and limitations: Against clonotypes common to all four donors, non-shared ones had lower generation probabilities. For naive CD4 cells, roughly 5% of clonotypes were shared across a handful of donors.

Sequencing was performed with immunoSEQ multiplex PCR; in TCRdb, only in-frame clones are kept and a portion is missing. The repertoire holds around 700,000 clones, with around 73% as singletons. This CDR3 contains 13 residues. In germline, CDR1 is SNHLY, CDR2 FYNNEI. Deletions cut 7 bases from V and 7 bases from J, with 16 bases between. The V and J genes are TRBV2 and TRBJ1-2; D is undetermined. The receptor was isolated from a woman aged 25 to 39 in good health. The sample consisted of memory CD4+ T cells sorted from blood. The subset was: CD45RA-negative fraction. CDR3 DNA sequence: TGTGCCAGCAACGTTTACGACCCGGCTGGCTACACCTTC. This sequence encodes CASNVYDPAGYTF.